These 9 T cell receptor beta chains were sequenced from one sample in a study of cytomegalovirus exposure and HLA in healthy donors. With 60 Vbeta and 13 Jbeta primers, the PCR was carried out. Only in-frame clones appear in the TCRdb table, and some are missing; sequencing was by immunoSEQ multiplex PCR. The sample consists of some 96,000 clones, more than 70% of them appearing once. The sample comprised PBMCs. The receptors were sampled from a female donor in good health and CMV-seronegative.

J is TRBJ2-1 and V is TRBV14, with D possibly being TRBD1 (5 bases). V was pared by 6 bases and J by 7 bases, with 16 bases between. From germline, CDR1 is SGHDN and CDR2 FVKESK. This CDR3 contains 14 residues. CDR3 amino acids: CASSLRAGRNEQFF. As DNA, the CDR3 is TGTGCCAGCAGTCTCAGGGCAGGAAGGAATGAGCAGTTCTTC.

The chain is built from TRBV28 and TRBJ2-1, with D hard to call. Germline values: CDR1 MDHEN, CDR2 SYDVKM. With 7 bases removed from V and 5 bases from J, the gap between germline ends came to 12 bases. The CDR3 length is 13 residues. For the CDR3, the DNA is TGTGCCAGCACCCGGGTTCTGCACAATGAGCAGTTCTTC. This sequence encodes CASTRVLHNEQFF.

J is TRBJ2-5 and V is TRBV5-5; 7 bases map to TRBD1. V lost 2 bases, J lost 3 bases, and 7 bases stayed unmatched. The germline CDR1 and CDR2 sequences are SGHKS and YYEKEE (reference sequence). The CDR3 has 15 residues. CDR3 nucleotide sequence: TGTGCCAGCAGCTTCCCCCGGGACAGCGAAGAGACCCAGTACTTC. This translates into CASSFPRDSEETQYF.

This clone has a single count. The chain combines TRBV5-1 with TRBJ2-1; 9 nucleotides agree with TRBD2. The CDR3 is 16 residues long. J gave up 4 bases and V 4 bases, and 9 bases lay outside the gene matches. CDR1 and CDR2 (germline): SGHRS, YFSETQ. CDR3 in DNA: TGCGCCAGCAGCCTCCCCGGGAGCGGGGGGTACAATGAGCAGTTCTTC. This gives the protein CASSLPGSGGYNEQFF.

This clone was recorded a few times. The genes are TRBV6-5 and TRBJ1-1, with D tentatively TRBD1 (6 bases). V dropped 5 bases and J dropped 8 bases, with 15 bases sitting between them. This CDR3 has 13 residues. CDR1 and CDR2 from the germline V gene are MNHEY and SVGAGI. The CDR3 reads CASSESDSREAFF. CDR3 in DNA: TGTGCCAGCAGTGAATCGGACAGCAGGGAAGCTTTCTTT.

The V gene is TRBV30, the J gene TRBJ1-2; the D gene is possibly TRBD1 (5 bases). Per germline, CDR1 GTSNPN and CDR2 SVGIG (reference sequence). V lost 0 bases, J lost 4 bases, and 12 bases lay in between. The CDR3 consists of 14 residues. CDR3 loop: CAWSVREGRYGYTF. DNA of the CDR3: TGTGCCTGGAGTGTACGGGAGGGACGCTATGGCTACACCTTC. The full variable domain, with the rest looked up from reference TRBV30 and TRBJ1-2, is SQTIHQWPATLVQPVGSPLSLECTVEGTSNPNLYWYRQAAGRGLQLLFYSVGIGQISSEVPQNLSASRPQDRQFILSSKKLLLSDSGFYLCAWSVREGRYGYTFGSGTRLTVV.

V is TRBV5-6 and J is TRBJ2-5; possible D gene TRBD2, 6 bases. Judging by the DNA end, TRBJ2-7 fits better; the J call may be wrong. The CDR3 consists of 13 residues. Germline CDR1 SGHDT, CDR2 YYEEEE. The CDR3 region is CASSLVGGHEQYF. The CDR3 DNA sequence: TGTGCCAGCAGCTTGGTGGGAGGTCACGAGCAGTACTTC.

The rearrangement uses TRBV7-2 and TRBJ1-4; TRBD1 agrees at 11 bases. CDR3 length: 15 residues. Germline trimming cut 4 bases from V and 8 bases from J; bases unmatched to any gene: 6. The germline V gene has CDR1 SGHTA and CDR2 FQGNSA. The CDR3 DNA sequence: TGTGCCAGCAGCTCGGACAGGGGGCTTCAGGAAAAACTGTTTTTT. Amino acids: CASSSDRGLQEKLFF.

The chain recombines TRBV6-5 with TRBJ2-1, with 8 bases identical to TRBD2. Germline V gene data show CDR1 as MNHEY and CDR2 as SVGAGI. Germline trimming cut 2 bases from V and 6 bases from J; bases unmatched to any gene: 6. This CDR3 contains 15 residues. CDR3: CASSYSLAGFNEQFF. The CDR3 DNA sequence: TGTGCCAGCAGTTACAGCCTAGCGGGTTTCAATGAGCAGTTCTTC.